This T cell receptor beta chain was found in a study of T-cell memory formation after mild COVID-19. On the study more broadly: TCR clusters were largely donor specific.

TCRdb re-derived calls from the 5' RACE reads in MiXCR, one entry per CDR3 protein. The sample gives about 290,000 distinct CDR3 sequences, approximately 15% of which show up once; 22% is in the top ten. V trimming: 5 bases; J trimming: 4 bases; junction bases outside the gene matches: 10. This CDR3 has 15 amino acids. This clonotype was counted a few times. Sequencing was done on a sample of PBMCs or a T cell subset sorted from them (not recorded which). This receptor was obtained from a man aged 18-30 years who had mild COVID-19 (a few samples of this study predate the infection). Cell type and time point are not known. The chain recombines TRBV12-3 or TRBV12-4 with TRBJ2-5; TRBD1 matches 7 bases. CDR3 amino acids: CASSLTEQGPETQYF. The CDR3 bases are TGTGCCAGCAGTCTCACAGAACAGGGGCCAGAGACCCAGTACTTC.